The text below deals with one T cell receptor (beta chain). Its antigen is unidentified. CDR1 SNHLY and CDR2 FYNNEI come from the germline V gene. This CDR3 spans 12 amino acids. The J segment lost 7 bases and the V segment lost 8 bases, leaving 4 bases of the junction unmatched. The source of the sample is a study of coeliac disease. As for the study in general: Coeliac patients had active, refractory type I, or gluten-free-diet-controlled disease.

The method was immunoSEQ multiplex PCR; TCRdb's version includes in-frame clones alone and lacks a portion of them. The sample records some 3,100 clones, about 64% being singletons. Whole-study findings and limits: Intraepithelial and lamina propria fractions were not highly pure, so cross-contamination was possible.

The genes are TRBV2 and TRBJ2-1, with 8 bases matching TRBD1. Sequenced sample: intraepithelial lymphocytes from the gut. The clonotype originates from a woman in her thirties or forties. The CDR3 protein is CASVGQGNEQFF. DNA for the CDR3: TGTGCCAGCGTCGGACAGGGAAATGAGCAGTTCTTC.